This entry describes one TCR beta chain. Repertoires were generated with immunoSEQ multiplex PCR, while TCRdb's copy carries only in-frame clones and drops some. The sample has about 110,000 clones, about 80% seen once. These data belong to a study of control samples from healthy donors and cancer patients. Trimming took off 2 bases at V and 2 bases at J, with 13 bases between the two ends. This CDR3 has 15 residues. CDR1 and CDR2 from the germline V gene are MNHEY and SVGEGT. The clonotype comes from a man younger than 30 in good health. What was sequenced was blood. The chain carries TRBV6-2 or TRBV6-3 and TRBJ2-7; D not certain. This CDR3 reads CASSYGSRHAYEQYF. Written as DNA, the CDR3 is TGTGCCAGCAGTTACGGGTCTCGCCATGCCTACGAGCAGTACTTC.